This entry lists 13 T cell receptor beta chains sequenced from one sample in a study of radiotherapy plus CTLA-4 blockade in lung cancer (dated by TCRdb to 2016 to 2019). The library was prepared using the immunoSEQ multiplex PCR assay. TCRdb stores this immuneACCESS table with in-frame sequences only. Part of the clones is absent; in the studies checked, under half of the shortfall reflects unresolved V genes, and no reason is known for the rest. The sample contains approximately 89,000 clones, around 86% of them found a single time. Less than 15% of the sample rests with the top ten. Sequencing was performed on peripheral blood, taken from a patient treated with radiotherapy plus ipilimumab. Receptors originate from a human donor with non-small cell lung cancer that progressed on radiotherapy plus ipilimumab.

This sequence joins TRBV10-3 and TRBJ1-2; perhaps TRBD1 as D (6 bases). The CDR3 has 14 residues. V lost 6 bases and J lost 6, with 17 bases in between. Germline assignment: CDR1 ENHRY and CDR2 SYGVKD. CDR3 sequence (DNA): TGTGCCATCAGCCCCGGGGGGGGCTCCCATGGCTACACCTTC. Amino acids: CAISPGGGSHGYTF.

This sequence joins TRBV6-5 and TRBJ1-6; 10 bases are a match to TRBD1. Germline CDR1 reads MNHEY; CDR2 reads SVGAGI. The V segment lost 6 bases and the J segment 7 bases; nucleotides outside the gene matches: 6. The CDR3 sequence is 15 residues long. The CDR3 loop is CASSNQGQGNSPLHF. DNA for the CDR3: TGTGCCAGCAGCAACCAGGGACAGGGGAATTCACCCCTCCACTTT.

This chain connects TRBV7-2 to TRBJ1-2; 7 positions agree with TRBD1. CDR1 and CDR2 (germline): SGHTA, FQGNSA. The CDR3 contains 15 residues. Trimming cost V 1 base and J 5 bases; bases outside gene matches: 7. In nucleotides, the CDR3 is TGTGCCAGCAGCTTAGTTGTAGGGGGCAGGTATGGCTACACCTTC. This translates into CASSLVVGGRYGYTF. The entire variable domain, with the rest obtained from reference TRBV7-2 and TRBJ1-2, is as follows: GAGVSQSPSNKVTEKGKDVELRCDPISGHTALYWYRQSLGQGLEFLIYFQGNSAPDKSGLPSDRFSAERTGGSVSTLTIQRTQQEDSAVYLCASSLVVGGRYGYTFGSGTRLTVV.

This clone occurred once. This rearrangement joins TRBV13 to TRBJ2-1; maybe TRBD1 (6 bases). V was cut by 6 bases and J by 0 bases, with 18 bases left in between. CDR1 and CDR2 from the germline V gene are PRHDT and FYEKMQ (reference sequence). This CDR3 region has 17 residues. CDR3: CASSPFRDTSSYNEQFF. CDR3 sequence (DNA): TGTGCCAGCAGTCCCTTCCGGGACACGTCCTCCTACAATGAGCAGTTCTTC.

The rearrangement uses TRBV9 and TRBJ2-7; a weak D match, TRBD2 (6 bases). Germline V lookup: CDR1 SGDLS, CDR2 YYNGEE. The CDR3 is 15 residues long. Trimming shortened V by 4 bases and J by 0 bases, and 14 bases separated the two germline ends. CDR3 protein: CASSPAGTSSYEQYF. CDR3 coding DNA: TGTGCCAGCAGCCCTGCGGGAACCTCCTCCTACGAGCAGTACTTC. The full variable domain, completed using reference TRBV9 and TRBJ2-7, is DSGVTQTPKHLITATGQRVTLRCSPRSGDLSVYWYQQSLDQGLQFLIQYYNGEERAKGNILERFSAQQFPDLHSELNLSSLELGDSALYFCASSPAGTSSYEQYFGPGTRLTVT.

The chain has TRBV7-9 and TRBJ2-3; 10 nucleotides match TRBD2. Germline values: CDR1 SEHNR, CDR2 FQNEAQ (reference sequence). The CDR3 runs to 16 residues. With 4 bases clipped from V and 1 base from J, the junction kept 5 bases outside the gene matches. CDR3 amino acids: CASSSSGTSGTDTQYF. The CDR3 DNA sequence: TGTGCCAGCAGCTCCTCCGGGACTAGCGGCACAGATACGCAGTATTTT.

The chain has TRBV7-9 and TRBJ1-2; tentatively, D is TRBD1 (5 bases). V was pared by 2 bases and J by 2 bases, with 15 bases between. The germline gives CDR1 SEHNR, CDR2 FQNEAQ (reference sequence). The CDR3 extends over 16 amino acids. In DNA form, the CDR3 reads TGTGCCAGCAGCTTACTCGACAGTCTACGGAACTATGGCTACACCTTC. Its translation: CASSLLDSLRNYGYTF.

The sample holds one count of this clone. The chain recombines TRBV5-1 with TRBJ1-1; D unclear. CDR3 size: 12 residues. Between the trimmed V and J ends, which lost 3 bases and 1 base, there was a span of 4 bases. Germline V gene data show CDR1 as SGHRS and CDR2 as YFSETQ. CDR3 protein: CASSWSNTEAFF. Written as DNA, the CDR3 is TGCGCCAGCAGCTGGTCGAACACTGAAGCTTTCTTT. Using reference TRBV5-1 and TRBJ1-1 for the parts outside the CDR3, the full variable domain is KAGVTQTPRYLIKTRGQQVTLSCSPISGHRSVSWYQQTPGQGLQFLFEYFSETQRNKGNFPGRFSGRQFSNSRSEMNVSTLELGDSALYLCASSWSNTEAFFGQGTRLTVV.

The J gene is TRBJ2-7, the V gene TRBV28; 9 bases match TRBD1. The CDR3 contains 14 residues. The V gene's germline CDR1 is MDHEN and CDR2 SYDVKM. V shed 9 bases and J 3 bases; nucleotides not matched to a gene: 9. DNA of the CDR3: TGTGCCAGTAACCCGGGACAGGGACTCTACGAGCAGTACTTC. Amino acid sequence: CASNPGQGLYEQYF.

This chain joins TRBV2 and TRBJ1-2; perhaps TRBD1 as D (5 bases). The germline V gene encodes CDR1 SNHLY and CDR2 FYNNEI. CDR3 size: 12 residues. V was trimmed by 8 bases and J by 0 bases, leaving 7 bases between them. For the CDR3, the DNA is TGTGCCAGCGGGGCTTCTAACTATGGCTACACCTTC. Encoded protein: CASGASNYGYTF.

The CDR3 protein is CASSLGTSGRYEQYF. DNA for the CDR3: TGTGCCAGCAGTTTAGGGACTAGCGGACGCTACGAGCAGTACTTC. J is TRBJ2-7 and V is TRBV27, with 11 positions matching TRBD2. CDR3 length: 15 amino acids. V lost 2 bases to trimming and J lost 3 bases; unmatched junction nucleotides: 3. Looked up from germline, CDR1 is MNHEY and CDR2 is SMNVEV (reference sequence).

CDR3 DNA: TGTGCCAGCAGCCCCCCCGGGATTCCCTATGGCTACACCTTC. It yields the protein CASSPPGIPYGYTF. The chain joins TRBV11-1 to TRBJ1-2; D call uncertain. Germline V CDR1 and CDR2: SGHAT, FQDESV (reference sequence). CDR3 length: 14 amino acids. V shed 5 bases and J shed 4 bases, with 14 bases lying between them.

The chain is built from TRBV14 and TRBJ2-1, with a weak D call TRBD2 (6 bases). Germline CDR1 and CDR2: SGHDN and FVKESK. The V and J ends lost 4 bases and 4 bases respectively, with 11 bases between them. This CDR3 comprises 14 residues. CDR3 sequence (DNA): TGTGCCAGCAGCCTGCCCGGGGGTTACAATGAGCAGTTCTTC. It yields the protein CASSLPGGYNEQFF. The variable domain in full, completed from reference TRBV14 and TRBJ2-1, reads EAGVTQFPSHSVIEKGQTVTLRCDPISGHDNLYWYRRVMGKEIKFLLHFVKESKQDESGMPNNRFLAERTGGTYSTLKVQPAELEDSGVYFCASSLPGGYNEQFFGPGTRLTVL.